The 8 T cell receptor beta chains below all came from one sample that was sequenced in a study of liver allograft versus peripheral blood T cells. Study context: Repertoires of T cell receptors in transplanted livers were compared with recipients' peripheral blood repertoires.

TCRdb re-analysed the reads in MiXCR, keeping a single row per CDR3 protein. The table lists roughly 8,500 distinct CDR3 sequences, roughly a quarter of them singletons. These receptors were obtained from a human patient who had a liver transplant. The graft donor may have contributed some T cells.

There are a few counts of this clonotype. This rearrangement joins TRBV10-1 to TRBJ2-7, with D perhaps matching TRBD1 (6 bases). V lost 0 bases, J lost 6 bases, and 9 bases lay in between. Germline V gene lookup returns CDR1 WNHNN and CDR2 SYGVQD (reference sequence). CDR3 length: 13 amino acids. The CDR3 protein is CASSESSRGEQYF. DNA for the CDR3: TGCGCCAGCAGTGAGTCGTCCAGGGGCGAGCAGTACTTC.

This clonotype ranks as medium-sized. This rearrangement joins TRBV19 to TRBJ2-2; TRBD2 matches 14 bases. This CDR3 contains 17 residues. Trimming cost V 7 bases and J 7 bases; bases outside gene matches: 11. Germline lookup yields CDR1 LNHDA and CDR2 SQIVND (reference sequence). The CDR3 loop reads CASTPGLAGAAGGELFF. The CDR3 DNA sequence: TGTGCCAGTACGCCGGGACTAGCGGGAGCAGCTGGCGGGGAGCTGTTTTTT.

In this sample, this clonotype turned up many times. The rearrangement links TRBV7-9 to TRBJ2-1, with 9 bases aligning to TRBD2. J was trimmed by 7 bases and V by 3 bases; bases with no gene match: 7. This CDR3 is built from 15 residues. CDR1 and CDR2 from the germline V gene are SEHNR and FQNEAQ (reference sequence). As DNA, the CDR3 is TGTGCCAGCAGCTTCGGTAGCGGGGGCGGGAATGAGCAGTTCTTC. Protein sequence: CASSFGSGGGNEQFF.

There are many counts of this clonotype. The chain links TRBV19 to TRBJ1-5; 8 positions match TRBD1. The CDR3 is 16 amino acids. The germline V gene encodes CDR1 LNHDA and CDR2 SQIVND (reference sequence). Trimming removed 3 bases from V and 5 bases from J; junction bases left unmatched: 9. The CDR3 spells CASSIQRRGHDQPQHF. CDR3 coding DNA: TGTGCCAGTAGTATTCAGCGCAGGGGGCATGATCAGCCCCAGCATTTT.

The chain is built from TRBV5-4 and TRBJ1-1; TRBD1 might be the D (6 bases). Germline lookup yields CDR1 SGHNT and CDR2 YYREEE (reference sequence). This CDR3 has 16 amino acids. V was cut by 0 bases and J by 4 bases, with 16 bases left in between. CDR3 region: CASSLARGARGTEAFF. As DNA, the CDR3 is TGTGCCAGCAGCTTGGCTCGGGGGGCGCGCGGCACTGAAGCTTTCTTT.

CDR3: CSARSRGATGELFF. The CDR3 nucleotides read TGCAGTGCTAGGAGCAGGGGTGCCACCGGGGAGCTGTTTTTT. The chain combines TRBV20-1 with TRBJ2-2; D might be TRBD1 (6 bases). The germline CDR1 and CDR2 sequences are DFQATT and SNEGSKA (reference sequence). This CDR3 spans 14 amino acids. Trimming removed 3 bases from V and 4 bases from J, with 12 bases in between.

This clonotype occurred a few times. The chain combines TRBV20-1 with TRBJ1-5; tentative D call: TRBD1 (6 bases). Germline V gene data show CDR1 as DFQATT and CDR2 as SNEGSKA (reference sequence). The V and J ends lost 5 bases and 10 bases respectively, with 21 bases between them. This CDR3 contains 14 residues. The CDR3 protein is CSAAIGTPEHPQHF. The CDR3, as DNA: TGCAGTGCTGCAATCGGGACACCAGAACACCCCCAGCATTTT.

The genes are TRBV11-2 and TRBJ2-1, with D possibly matching TRBD1 (6 bases). The CDR3 loop spans 12 amino acids. V shed 3 bases and J shed 8 bases, with 8 bases lying between them. Germline V CDR1 and CDR2: SGHAT, FQNNGV. CDR3 in amino acids: CASSFRGDEQFF. The CDR3 DNA sequence: TGTGCCAGCAGCTTCAGGGGCGATGAGCAGTTCTTC.